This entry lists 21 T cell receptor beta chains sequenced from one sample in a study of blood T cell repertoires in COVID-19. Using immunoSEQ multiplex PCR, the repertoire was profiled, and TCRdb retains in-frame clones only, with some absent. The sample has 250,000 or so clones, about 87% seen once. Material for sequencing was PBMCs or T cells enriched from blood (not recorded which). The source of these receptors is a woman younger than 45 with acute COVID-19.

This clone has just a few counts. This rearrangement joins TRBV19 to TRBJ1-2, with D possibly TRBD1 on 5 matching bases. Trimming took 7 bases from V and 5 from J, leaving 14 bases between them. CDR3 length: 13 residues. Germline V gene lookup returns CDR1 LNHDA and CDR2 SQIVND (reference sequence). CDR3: CASNTDRRYGYTF. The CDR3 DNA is TGTGCCAGTAATACCGACAGACGTTATGGCTACACCTTC.

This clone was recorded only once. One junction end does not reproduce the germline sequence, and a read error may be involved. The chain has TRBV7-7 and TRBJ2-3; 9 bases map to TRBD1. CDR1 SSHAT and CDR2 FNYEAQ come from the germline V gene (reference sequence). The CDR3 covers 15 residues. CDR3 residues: CASSLGDRVADTQYF. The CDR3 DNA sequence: TGTGCTAGCAGCTTAGGGGACAGGGTCGCAGATACGCAGTATTTT. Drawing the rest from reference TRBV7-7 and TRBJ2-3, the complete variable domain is GAGVSQSPRYKVTKRGQDVTLRCDPISSHATLYWYQQALGQGPEFLTYFNYEAQPDKSGLPSDRFSAERPEGSISTLTIQRTEQRDSAMYRCASSLGDRVADTQYFGPGTRLTVL.

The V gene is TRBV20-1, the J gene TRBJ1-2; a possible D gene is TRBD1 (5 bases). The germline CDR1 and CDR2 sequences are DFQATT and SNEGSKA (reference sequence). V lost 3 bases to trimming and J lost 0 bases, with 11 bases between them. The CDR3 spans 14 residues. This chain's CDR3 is CSASPGLSNYGYTF. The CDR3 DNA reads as TGCAGTGCTAGTCCGGGACTCTCTAACTATGGCTACACCTTC.

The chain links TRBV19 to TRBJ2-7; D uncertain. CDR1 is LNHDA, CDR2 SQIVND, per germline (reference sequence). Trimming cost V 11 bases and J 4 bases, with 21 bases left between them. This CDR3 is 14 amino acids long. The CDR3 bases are TGTGCCTCTAAGAACAGCCGAGACGCTTACGAGCAGTACTTC. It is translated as CASKNSRDAYEQYF.

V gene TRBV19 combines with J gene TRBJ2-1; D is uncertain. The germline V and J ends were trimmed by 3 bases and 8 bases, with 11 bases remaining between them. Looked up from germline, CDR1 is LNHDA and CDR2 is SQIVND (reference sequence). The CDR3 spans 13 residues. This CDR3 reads CASSMGLFDEQFF. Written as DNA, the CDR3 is TGTGCCAGTAGTATGGGCCTGTTCGATGAGCAGTTCTTC.

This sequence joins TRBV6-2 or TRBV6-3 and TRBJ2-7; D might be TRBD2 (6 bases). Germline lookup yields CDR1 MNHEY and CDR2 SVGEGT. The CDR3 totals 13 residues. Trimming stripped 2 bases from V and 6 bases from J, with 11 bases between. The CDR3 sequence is CASSYGREVEQYF. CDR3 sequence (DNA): TGTGCCAGCAGTTACGGCAGGGAGGTCGAGCAGTACTTC.

CDR3 amino acids: CSVKTGGNSNQPQHF. Here the CDR3 DNA reads TGCAGCGTGAAGACAGGGGGGAATAGCAATCAGCCCCAGCATTTT. The chain joins TRBV29-1 to TRBJ1-5, with TRBD1 matching over 9 bases. J was trimmed by 0 bases and V by 6 bases; bases with no gene match: 6. The CDR3 runs to 15 residues. CDR1 SQVTM and CDR2 ANQGSEA come from the germline V gene.

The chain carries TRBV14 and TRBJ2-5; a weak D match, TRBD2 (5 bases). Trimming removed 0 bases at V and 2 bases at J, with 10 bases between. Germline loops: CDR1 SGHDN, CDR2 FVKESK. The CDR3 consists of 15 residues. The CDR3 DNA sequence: TGTGCCAGCAGCCAAGATGTAACGGGACAAGAGACCCAGTACTTC. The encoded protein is CASSQDVTGQETQYF.

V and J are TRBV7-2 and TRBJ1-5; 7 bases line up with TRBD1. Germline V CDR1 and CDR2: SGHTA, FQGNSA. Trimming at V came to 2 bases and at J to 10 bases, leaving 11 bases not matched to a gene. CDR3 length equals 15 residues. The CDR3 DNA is TGTGCCAGCAGCTTAACGAGGGACAGCTACCTACCCCAGCATTTT. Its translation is CASSLTRDSYLPQHF.

The CDR3 DNA sequence: TGCGCCAGCAGCCAAGATCGACAGCTTAACTATGGCTACACCTTC. Its translation: CASSQDRQLNYGYTF. V and J are TRBV4-3 and TRBJ1-2; D may be TRBD1 (5 bases). CDR1 and CDR2 (germline): LGHNA, YSLEER. V lost 0 bases and J lost 1, with 9 bases in between. The CDR3 loop spans 15 amino acids.

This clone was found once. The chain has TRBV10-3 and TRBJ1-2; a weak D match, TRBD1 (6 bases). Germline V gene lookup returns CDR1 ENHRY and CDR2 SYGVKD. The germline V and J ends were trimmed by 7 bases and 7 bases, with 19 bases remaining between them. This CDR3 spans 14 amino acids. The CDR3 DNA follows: TGTGCCATCAATGATCCACAGGGTGTCATTGGCTACACCTTC. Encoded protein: CAINDPQGVIGYTF.

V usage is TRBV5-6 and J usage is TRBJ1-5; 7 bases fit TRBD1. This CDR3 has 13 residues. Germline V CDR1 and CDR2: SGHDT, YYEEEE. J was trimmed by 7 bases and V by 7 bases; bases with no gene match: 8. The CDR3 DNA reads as TGTGCCAGCGGGAAGGGGGCTTTCCAGCCCCAGCATTTT. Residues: CASGKGAFQPQHF.

CDR3 DNA sequence: TGTGCCAGCAGCCATCGGGAGTGGGGGACCCAGTACTTC. It specifies CASSHREWGTQYF. This chain links TRBV7-9 with TRBJ2-5, with D possibly TRBD2 on 6 matching bases. V shed 5 bases and J shed 7 bases, with 14 bases lying between them. The CDR3 totals 13 residues. CDR1 is SEHNR and CDR2 is FQNEAQ in the germline V gene (reference sequence). Full variable domain (remainder filled in from reference TRBV7-9 and TRBJ2-5): DTGVSQNPRHKITKRGQNVTFRCDPISEHNRLYWYRQTLGQGPEFLTYFQNEAQLEKSRLLSDRFSAERPKGSFSTLEIQRTEQGDSAMYLCASSHREWGTQYFGPGTRLLVL.

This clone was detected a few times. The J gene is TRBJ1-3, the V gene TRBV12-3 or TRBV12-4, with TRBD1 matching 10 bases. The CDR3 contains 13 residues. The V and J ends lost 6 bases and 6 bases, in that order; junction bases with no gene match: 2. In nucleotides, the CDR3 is TGTGCCAGCAGCGGGACAGGGGAAAACACCATATATTTT. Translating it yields CASSGTGENTIYF.

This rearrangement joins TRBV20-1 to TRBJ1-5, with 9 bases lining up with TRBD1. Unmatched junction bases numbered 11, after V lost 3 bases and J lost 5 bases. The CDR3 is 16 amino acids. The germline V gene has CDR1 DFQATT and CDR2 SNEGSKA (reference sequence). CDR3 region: CSASRVTGGFYQPQHF. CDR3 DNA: TGCAGTGCTAGTAGGGTGACAGGGGGATTTTATCAGCCCCAGCATTTT.

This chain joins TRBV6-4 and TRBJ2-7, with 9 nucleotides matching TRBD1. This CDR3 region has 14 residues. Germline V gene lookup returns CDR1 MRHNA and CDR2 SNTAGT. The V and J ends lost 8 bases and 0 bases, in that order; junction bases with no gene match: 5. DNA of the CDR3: TGTGCCAGCTTTCGGGGACAGGGCTCCTACGAGCAGTACTTC. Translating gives CASFRGQGSYEQYF.

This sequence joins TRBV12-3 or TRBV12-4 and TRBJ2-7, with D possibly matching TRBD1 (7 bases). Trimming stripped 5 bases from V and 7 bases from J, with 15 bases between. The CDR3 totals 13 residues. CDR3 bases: TGTGCCAGCAGTACCGACAGGGCGGGGGAGCAGTACTTC. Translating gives CASSTDRAGEQYF.

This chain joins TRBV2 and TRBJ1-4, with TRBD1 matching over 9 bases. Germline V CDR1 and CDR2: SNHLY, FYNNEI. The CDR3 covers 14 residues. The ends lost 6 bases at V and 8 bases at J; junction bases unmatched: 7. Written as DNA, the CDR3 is TGTGCCAGCAGGAAGGACAGGGGTGAAGAAAAACTGTTTTTT. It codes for CASRKDRGEEKLFF.

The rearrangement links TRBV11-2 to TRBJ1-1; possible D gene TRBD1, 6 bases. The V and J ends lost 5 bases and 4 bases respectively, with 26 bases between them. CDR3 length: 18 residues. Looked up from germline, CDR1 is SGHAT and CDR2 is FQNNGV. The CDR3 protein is CASSPWGGSSGTPTEAFF. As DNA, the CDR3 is TGTGCCAGCAGCCCCTGGGGGGGCAGCAGTGGAACGCCCACTGAAGCTTTCTTT.

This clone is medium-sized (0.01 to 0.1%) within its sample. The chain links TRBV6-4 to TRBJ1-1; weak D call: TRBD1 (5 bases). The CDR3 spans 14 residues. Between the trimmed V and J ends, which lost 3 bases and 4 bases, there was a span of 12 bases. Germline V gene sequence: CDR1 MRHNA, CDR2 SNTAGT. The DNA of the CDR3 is TGTGCCAGCAGTGAGGGGACTGGGGGCACTGAAGCTTTCTTT. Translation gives CASSEGTGGTEAFF.

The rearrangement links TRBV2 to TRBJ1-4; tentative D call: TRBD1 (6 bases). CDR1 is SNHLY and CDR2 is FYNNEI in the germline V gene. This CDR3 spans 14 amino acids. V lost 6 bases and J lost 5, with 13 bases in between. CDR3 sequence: CASSRQAHNEKLFF. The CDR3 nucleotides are TGTGCCAGCAGCCGACAGGCCCACAATGAAAAACTGTTTTTT. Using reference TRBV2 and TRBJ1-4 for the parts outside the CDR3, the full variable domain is EPEVTQTPSHQVTQMGQEVILRCVPISNHLYFYWYRQILGQKVEFLVSFYNNEISEKSEIFDDQFSVERPDGSNFTLKIRSTKLEDSAMYFCASSRQAHNEKLFFGSGTQLSVL.